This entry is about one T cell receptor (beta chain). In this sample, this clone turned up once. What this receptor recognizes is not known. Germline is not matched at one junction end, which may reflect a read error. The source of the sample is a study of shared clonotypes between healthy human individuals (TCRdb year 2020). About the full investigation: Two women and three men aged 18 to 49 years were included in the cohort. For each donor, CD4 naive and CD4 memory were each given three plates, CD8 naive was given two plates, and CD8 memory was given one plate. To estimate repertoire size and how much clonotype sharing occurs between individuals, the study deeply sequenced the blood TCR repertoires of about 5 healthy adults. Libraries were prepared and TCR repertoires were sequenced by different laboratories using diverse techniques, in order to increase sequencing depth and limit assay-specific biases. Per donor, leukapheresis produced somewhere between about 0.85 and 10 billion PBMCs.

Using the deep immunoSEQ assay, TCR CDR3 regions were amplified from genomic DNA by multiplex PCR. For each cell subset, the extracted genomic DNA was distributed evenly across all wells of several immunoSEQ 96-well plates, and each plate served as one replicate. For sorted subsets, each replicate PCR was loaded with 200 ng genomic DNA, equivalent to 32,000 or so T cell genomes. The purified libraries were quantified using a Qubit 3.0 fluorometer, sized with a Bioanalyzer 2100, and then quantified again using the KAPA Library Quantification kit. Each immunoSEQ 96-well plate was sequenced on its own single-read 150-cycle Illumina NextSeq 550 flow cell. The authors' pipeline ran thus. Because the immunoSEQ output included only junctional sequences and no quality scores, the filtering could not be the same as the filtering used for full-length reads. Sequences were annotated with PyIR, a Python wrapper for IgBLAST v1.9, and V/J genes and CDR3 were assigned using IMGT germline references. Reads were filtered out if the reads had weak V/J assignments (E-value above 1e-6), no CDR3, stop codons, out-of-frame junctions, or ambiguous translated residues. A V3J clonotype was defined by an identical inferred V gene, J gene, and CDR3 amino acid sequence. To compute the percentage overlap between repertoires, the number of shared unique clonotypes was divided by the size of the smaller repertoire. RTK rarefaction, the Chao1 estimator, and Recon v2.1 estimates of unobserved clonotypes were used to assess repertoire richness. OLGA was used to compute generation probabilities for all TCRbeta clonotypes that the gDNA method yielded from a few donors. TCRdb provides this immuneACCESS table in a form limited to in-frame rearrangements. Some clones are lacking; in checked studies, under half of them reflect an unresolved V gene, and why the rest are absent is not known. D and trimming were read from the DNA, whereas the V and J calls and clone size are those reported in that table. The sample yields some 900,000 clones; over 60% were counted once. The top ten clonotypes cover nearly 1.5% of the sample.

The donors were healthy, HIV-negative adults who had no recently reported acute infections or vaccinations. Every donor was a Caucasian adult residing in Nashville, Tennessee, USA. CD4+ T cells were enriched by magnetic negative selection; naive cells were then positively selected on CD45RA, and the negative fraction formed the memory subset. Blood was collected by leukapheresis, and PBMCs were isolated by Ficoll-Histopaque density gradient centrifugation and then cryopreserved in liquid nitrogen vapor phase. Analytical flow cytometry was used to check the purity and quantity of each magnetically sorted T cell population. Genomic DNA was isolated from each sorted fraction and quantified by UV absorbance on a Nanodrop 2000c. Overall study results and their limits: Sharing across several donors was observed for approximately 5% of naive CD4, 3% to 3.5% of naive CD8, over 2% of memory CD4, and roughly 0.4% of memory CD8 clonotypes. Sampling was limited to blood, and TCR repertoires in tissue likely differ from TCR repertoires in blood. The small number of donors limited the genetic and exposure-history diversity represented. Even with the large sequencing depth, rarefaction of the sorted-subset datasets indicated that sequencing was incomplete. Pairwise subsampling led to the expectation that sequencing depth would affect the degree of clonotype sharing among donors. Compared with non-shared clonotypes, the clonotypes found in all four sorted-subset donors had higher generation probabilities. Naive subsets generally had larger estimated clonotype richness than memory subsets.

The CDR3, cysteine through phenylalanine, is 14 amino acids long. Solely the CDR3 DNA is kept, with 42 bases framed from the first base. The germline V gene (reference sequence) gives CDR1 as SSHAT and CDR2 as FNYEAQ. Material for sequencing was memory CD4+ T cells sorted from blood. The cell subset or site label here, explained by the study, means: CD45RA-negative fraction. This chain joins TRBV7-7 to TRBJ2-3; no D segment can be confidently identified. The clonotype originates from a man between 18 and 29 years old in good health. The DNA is TGTGCTAGCAGCCCCCAATATCCCACAGATACGCAGTATTTT. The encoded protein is CASSPQYPTDTQYF.